These 10 T cell receptor beta chains originate from one sample sequenced in a study of control samples from healthy donors and cancer patients. Measured with immunoSEQ multiplex PCR; TCRdb has only the in-frame clones, and not every one. The table records under 100,000 clones, 88% of them present only once. Material: blood. The source is a woman aged 70-85 years in good health.

The chain has TRBV6-5 and TRBJ2-7; 8 bases map to TRBD1. This CDR3 has 13 amino acids. CDR1 is MNHEY and CDR2 is SVGAGI in the germline V gene. The V segment lost 10 bases and the J segment 5 bases; nucleotides outside the gene matches: 10. The CDR3 DNA is TGTGCCATCCGGACAGGGCCATCCAACGAGCAGTACTTC. Protein product: CAIRTGPSNEQYF.

A word on this clone: The DNA is left out, because the CDR3 cannot be placed on it with certainty; the CDR3 is given as TCRdb lists it. The chain couples TRBV2 to TRBJ1-6. The CDR3 contains 15 residues when both ends are counted. Germline CDR1 SNHLY, CDR2 FYNNEI. The CDR3 loop is CASSSSGPGISPLHF.

The V and J genes are TRBV7-3 and TRBJ2-2; 13 bases fit TRBD2. V shed 5 bases and J 6 bases; nucleotides not matched to a gene: 3. Germline CDR1 and CDR2: SGHTA and FQGTGA. The CDR3 sequence is 15 residues long. The CDR3 loop reads CASSPGLAGSGELFF. CDR3 coding DNA: TGTGCCAGCAGCCCGGGACTAGCGGGGTCCGGGGAGCTGTTTTTT.

The rearrangement uses TRBV12-5 and TRBJ1-2; possible D gene TRBD1, 5 bases. Trimming pared 3 bases from V and 3 bases from J, leaving 17 bases between. Germline CDR1 reads LGHNT; CDR2 reads FRNRAP. This CDR3 is 16 amino acids long. The CDR3 DNA follows: TGTGCTAGTGGTTTAGGTGGGGGGGATGTAGACTATGGCTACACCTTC. It encodes CASGLGGGDVDYGYTF.

V is TRBV27 and J is TRBJ2-3; no clear D gene. The CDR3 runs to 14 residues. Germline V gene lookup returns CDR1 MNHEY and CDR2 SMNVEV (reference sequence). The germline V and J ends were trimmed by 6 bases and 2 bases, with 12 bases remaining between them. The CDR3 DNA reads TGTGCCAGCAGAAGGACGCAACTCACAGATACGCAGTATTTT. It translates to CASRRTQLTDTQYF.

The chain recombines TRBV5-5 with TRBJ2-3; D is uncertain. The germline V gene encodes CDR1 SGHKS and CDR2 YYEKEE (reference sequence). Trimming cost V 1 base and J 2 bases, with 2 bases left between them. The CDR3 spans 12 residues. In DNA form, the CDR3 reads TGTGCCAGCAGCTTGCCCACAGATACGCAGTATTTT. Its translation: CASSLPTDTQYF. Filled out from reference TRBV5-5 and TRBJ2-3, the complete variable domain reads DAGVTQSPTHLIKTRGQQVTLRCSPISGHKSVSWYQQVLGQGPQFIFQYYEKEERGRGNFPDRFSARQFPNYSSELNVNALLLGDSALYLCASSLPTDTQYFGPGTRLTVL.

The rearrangement links TRBV19 to TRBJ1-2; D not resolved. Between the trimmed V and J ends, which lost 10 bases and 8 bases, there was a span of 20 bases. This CDR3 is built from 13 residues. CDR1 is LNHDA and CDR2 is SQIVND in the germline V gene (reference sequence). The CDR3: CATSDSPGRGYTF. The CDR3 DNA reads TGTGCCACCTCCGACTCTCCGGGGAGAGGCTACACCTTC.

The chain joins TRBV6-1 to TRBJ2-6, with 7 nucleotides matching TRBD2. V lost 4 bases, J lost 2 bases, and 8 bases stayed unmatched. This CDR3 contains 17 residues. Germline values: CDR1 MNHNS, CDR2 SASEGT. The DNA for the CDR3 is TGTGCCAGCAGTGTGGGAGGGACTCAGCCTGGGGCCAACGTCCTGACTTTC. This codes for CASSVGGTQPGANVLTF.

This sequence joins TRBV3-1 (or the pseudogene TRBV3-2) and TRBJ2-2; D might be TRBD2 (5 bases). The CDR3 consists of 14 residues. V was clipped by 5 bases and J by 6 bases, with 13 bases between them. Per germline, CDR1 LGHDT and CDR2 YNNKEL (reference sequence). This chain's CDR3 is CASSVTRIAGELFF. CDR3 nucleotide sequence: TGTGCCAGCAGCGTAACTAGGATCGCCGGGGAGCTGTTTTTT.

The chain employs TRBV4-1 and TRBJ1-2; 9 bases are a match to TRBD1. Per germline, CDR1 MGHRA and CDR2 YSYEKL. CDR3 length: 15 amino acids. With 2 bases clipped from V and 4 bases from J, the junction kept 5 bases outside the gene matches. This CDR3 reads CASSQSMTGGYGYTF. The CDR3 nucleotides read TGCGCCAGCAGCCAATCGATGACAGGGGGCTATGGCTACACCTTC.